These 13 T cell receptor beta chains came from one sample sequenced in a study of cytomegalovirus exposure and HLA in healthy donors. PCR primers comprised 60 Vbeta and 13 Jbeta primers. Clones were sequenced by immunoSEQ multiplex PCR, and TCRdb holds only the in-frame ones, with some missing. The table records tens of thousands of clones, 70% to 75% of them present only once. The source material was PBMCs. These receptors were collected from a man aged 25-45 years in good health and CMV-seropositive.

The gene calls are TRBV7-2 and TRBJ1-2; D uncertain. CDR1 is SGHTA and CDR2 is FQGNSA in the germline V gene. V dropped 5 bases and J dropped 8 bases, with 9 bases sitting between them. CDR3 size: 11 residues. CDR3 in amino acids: CASSLRRGYTF. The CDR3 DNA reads TGTGCCAGCAGCCTCAGAAGAGGCTACACCTTC.

In nucleotides, the CDR3 is TGTGCCAGCAGTGAAGGGACAGGTCTCGGTTCACCCCTCCACTTT. Protein sequence: CASSEGTGLGSPLHF. The chain has TRBV2 and TRBJ1-6, with TRBD1 matching over 7 bases. The CDR3 runs 15 residues. In germline, CDR1 is SNHLY, CDR2 FYNNEI. With V trimmed by 1 base and J by 9 bases, 6 bases remained unmatched.

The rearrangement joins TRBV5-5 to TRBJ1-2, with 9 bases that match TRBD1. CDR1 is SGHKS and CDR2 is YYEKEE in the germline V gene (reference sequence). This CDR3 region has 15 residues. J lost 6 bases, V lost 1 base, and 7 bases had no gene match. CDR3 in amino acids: CASSLFTGGAHGYTF. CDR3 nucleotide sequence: TGTGCCAGCAGCTTGTTCACAGGGGGCGCCCATGGCTACACCTTC.

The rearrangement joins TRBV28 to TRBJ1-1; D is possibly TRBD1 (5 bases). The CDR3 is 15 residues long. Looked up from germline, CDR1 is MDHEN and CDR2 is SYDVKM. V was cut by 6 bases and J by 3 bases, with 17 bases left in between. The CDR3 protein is CASSRSGVEDTEAFF. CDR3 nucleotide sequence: TGTGCCAGCAGCCGGTCGGGGGTTGAGGACACTGAAGCTTTCTTT. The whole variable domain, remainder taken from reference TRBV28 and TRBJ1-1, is DVKVTQSSRYLVKRTGEKVFLECVQDMDHENMFWYRQDPGLGLRLIYFSYDVKMKEKGDIPEGYSVSREKKERFSLILESASTNQTSMYLCASSRSGVEDTEAFFGQGTRLTVV.

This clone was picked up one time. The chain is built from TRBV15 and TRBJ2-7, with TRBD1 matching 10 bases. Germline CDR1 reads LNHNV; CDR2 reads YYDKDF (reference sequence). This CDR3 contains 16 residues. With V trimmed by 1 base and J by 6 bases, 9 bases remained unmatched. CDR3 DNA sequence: TGTGCCACCAGCAGAGGAAAGGGACAGGGGTCCCTCGAGCAGTACTTC. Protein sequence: CATSRGKGQGSLEQYF.

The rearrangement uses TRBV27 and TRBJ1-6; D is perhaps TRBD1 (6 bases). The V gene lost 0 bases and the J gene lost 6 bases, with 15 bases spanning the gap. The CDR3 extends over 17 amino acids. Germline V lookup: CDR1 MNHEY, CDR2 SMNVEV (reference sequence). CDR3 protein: CASSLSRGGGVNSPLHF. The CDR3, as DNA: TGTGCCAGCAGTTTATCCCGTGGGGGCGGAGTTAATTCACCCCTCCACTTT.

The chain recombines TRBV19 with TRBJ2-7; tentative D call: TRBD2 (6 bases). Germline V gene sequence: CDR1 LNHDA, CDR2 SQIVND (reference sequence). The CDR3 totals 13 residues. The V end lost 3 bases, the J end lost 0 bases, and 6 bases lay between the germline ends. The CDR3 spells CASSMEGSYEQYF. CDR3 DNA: TGTGCCAGTAGTATGGAGGGCTCCTACGAGCAGTACTTC. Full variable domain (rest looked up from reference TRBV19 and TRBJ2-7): DGGITQSPKYLFRKEGQNVTLSCEQNLNHDAMYWYRQDPGQGLRLIYYSQIVNDFQKGDIAEGYSVSREKKESFPLTVTSAQKNPTAFYLCASSMEGSYEQYFGPGTRLTVT.

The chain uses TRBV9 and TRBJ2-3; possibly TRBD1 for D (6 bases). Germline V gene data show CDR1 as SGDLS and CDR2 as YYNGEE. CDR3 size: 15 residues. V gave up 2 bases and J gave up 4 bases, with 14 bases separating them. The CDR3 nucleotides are TGTGCCAGCAGCGTCCGGGACATCACACCAGATACGCAGTATTTT. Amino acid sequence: CASSVRDITPDTQYF.

CDR3 sequence (DNA): TGTGCCAGCAGCTCGCGGGGGTCCGGGGATACGCAGTATTTT. This sequence encodes CASSSRGSGDTQYF. The chain joins TRBV5-6 to TRBJ2-3; 7 bases line up with TRBD2. In germline, CDR1 is SGHDT, CDR2 YYEEEE. The CDR3 covers 14 residues. V was pared by 3 bases and J by 6 bases, with 7 bases of the junction left unmatched.

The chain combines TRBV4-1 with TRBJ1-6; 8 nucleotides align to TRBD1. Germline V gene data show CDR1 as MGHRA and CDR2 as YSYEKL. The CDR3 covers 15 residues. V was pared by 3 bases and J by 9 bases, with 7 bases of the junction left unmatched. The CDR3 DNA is TGCGCCAGCAGCCATGGACAGGGCGGAGGTTCACCCCTCCACTTT. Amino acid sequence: CASSHGQGGGSPLHF.

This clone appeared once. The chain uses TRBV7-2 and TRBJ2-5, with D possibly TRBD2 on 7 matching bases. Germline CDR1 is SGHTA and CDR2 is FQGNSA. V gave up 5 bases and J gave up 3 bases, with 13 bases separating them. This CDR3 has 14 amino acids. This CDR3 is CASSPGGLEETQYF. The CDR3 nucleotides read TGTGCCAGCAGCCCCGGGGGGCTAGAAGAGACCCAGTACTTC. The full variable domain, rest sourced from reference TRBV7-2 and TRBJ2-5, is GAGVSQSPSNKVTEKGKDVELRCDPISGHTALYWYRQSLGQGLEFLIYFQGNSAPDKSGLPSDRFSAERTGGSVSTLTIQRTQQEDSAVYLCASSPGGLEETQYFGPGTRLLVL.

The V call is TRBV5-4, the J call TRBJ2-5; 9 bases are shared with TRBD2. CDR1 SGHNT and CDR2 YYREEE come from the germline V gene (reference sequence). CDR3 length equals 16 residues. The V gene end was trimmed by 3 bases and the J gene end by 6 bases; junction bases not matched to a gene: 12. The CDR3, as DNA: TGTGCCAGCAGCTCGGAGGGAAGCGGGGGGACCCAGACCCAGTACTTC. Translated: CASSSEGSGGTQTQYF.

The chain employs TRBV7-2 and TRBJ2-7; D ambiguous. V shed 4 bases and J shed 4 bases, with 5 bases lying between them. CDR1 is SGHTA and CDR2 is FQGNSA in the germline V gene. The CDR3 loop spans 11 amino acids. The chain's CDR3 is CASSSFYEQYF. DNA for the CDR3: TGTGCCAGCAGCTCCTTTTACGAGCAGTACTTC.